Detailed here is one TCR beta chain. Its target is not known. These data originate in a study of monozygotic twins with inflammatory bowel disease. The CDR3 is 13 amino acids. Germline values: CDR1 SGHAT, CDR2 FQNNGV. For every donor, one blood sample of about 2.5 ml was drawn. General study results and limits: Fewer clonotypes were shared with others by IBD patients than by healthy twins, especially with disease activity. Healthy co-twins exceeded IBD patients in TCRbeta diversity as measured by inverse Simpson.

After re-calling the 5' RACE reads, TCRdb lists one entry per CDR3 protein, DNA absent. The sample table includes 350,000 to 500,000 distinct CDR3 sequences. The sequenced sample was blood. The clonotype originates from a human donor with ulcerative colitis or Crohn's disease, or a healthy co-twin of an affected twin (not recorded which). The chain couples TRBV11-2 to TRBJ1-2; there is no DNA to check the TCRdb D call of TRBD1. The CDR3 here is CASSLTDRDGYTF.